This record concerns one T cell receptor (beta chain) sequence. The data were obtained in a study of blood T cell repertoires in COVID-19. Followed longitudinally, the Seattle patients had been enrolled during active infection. The method was immunoSEQ multiplex PCR; TCRdb's version includes in-frame clones alone and lacks a portion of them. The top ten hold 5.5% of the sample, which has under 150,000 clones, more than 80% seen once. V lost 8 bases to trimming and J lost 2 bases, with 12 bases between them. The CDR3 covers 13 residues. Germline values: CDR1 SGHVS, CDR2 FQNEAQ. The V gene is TRBV7-8, the J gene TRBJ2-5; possibly TRBD2 for D (5 bases). The receptor comes from a woman aged 55-69 years with COVID-19, enrolled during active disease. The sequenced sample was peripheral blood. CDR3 residues: CASVGPGQETQYF. DNA for the CDR3: TGTGCCAGCGTTGGGCCGGGACAAGAGACCCAGTACTTC. Filled out from reference TRBV7-8 and TRBJ2-5, the complete variable domain reads GAGVSQSPRYKVAKRGQDVALRCDPISGHVSLFWYQQALGQGPEFLTYFQNEAQLDKSGLPSDRFFAERPEGSVSTLKIQRTQQEDSAVYLCASVGPGQETQYFGPGTRLLVL.